A single T cell receptor (beta chain) is shown here with its context. This sample stems from a study of blood T cell repertoires in COVID-19. Across the study: Samples came from the United States, Italy and Spain, spanning acute and convalescent COVID-19.

The table came from immunoSEQ multiplex PCR; TCRdb's copy has only in-frame clones and leaves some out. The profile shows approximately 220,000 clones, roughly 80% of them singletons. Germline CDR1 is LNHDA and CDR2 is SQIVND (reference sequence). The CDR3 is 15 amino acids. J lost 7 bases, V lost 5 bases, and 6 bases had no gene match. The chain couples TRBV19 to TRBJ1-5; 12 bases map to TRBD1. This TCR came from a woman aged 80 or over with acute or convalescent COVID-19. What was sequenced was peripheral blood. CDR3 loop: CASSGDRGQGQPQHF. Written as DNA, the CDR3 is TGTGCCAGTAGTGGGGACAGGGGGCAAGGGCAGCCCCAGCATTTT.